The 18 T cell receptor beta chains below all came from one sample that was sequenced in a study of blood T cell repertoires in COVID-19 (dated by TCRdb to the early 2020s). Libraries were constructed by the immunoSEQ multiplex PCR assay. TCRdb took this table from immuneACCESS and kept in-frame rearrangements with V and J called. Such tables lack part of the clones; where checked against another copy, unresolved V genes explain under half of the gap, and the rest is unexplained. In all, the sample holds about 180,000 clones, and roughly 90% of those were seen once. The ten largest clones take up about 1.2% of the sample. Material for sequencing was PBMCs or T cells enriched from blood (not recorded which). These TCRs come from a human donor with acute COVID-19. The donor label of this sample is uncertain.

The rearrangement uses TRBV20-1 and TRBJ2-1; D not resolved. There are 11 residues in the CDR3. V gave up 0 bases and J gave up 6 bases, with 3 bases separating them. The V gene's germline CDR1 is DFQATT and CDR2 SNEGSKA (reference sequence). The CDR3 region is CSARDLNEQFF. DNA for the CDR3: TGCAGTGCTAGAGATCTCAATGAGCAGTTCTTC.

This chain uses TRBV9 with TRBJ2-3, with TRBD2 matching 8 bases. J lost 4 bases, V lost 0 bases, and 7 bases had no gene match. CDR1 is SGDLS, CDR2 YYNGEE, per germline. The CDR3 runs 16 residues. In DNA form, the CDR3 reads TGTGCCAGCAGCGTAGACAGCGGGGGTTCAGCAGATACGCAGTATTTT. Its protein product is CASSVDSGGSADTQYF. Filled out from reference TRBV9 and TRBJ2-3, the complete variable domain reads DSGVTQTPKHLITATGQRVTLRCSPRSGDLSVYWYQQSLDQGLQFLIQYYNGEERAKGNILERFSAQQFPDLHSELNLSSLELGDSALYFCASSVDSGGSADTQYFGPGTRLTVL.

This clone was seen only once. This chain connects TRBV28 to TRBJ2-2; 9 bases are a match to TRBD1. The germline V gene has CDR1 MDHEN and CDR2 SYDVKM. The V gene end was trimmed by 4 bases and the J gene end by 7 bases; junction bases not matched to a gene: 10. CDR3 size: 16 residues. CDR3 sequence (DNA): TGTGCCAGCAGTTCCCTCGGACAGGGGCGAAGCGGGGAGCTGTTTTTT. Translating it yields CASSSLGQGRSGELFF.

The rearrangement uses TRBV4-3 and TRBJ2-7, with a possible D match to TRBD1 (5 bases). V lost 0 bases, J lost 6 bases, and 15 bases lay in between. This CDR3 is built from 15 residues. Germline CDR1 and CDR2: LGHNA and YSLEER. The CDR3 spells CASSQDLNQGREQYF. CDR3 DNA sequence: TGCGCCAGCAGCCAAGATCTTAACCAGGGCCGCGAGCAGTACTTC.

This chain connects TRBV18 to TRBJ1-1, with 10 bases matching TRBD1. Germline CDR1 is KGHSH and CDR2 is LQKENI. The CDR3 has 16 residues. With 5 bases clipped from V and 1 base from J, the junction kept 7 bases outside the gene matches. This CDR3 is CASSRDRGTSNTEAFF. The CDR3 region has the DNA TGTGCCAGCTCAAGGGACAGGGGCACCTCGAACACTGAAGCTTTCTTT.

This chain connects TRBV24-1 to TRBJ1-1; no definite D call. The germline V gene encodes CDR1 KGHDR and CDR2 SFDVKD. Trimming cost V 6 bases and J 3 bases, with 10 bases left between them. The CDR3 totals 13 residues. CDR3 DNA: TGTGCCACCAGTCGACGGCAGGACACTGAAGCTTTCTTT. Translated, it gives CATSRRQDTEAFF.

The chain combines TRBV3-1 (or the pseudogene TRBV3-2) with TRBJ2-7; 11 positions agree with TRBD1. The CDR3 spans 17 residues. Germline values: CDR1 LGHDT, CDR2 YNNKEL (reference sequence). After removal of 0 bases from V and 0 bases from J, the junction contained 4 bases not matched to a gene. Here the CDR3 DNA reads TGTGCCAGCAGCCAAGATAACGGACAGGGGGCCTCCTACGAGCAGTACTTC. Protein sequence: CASSQDNGQGASYEQYF.

The chain carries TRBV7-2 and TRBJ1-3; D is possibly TRBD1 (6 bases). The CDR3 is 14 residues long. The V gene's germline CDR1 is SGHTA and CDR2 FQGNSA. Deletions cut 5 bases from V and 5 bases from J, with 13 bases between. The CDR3 DNA follows: TGTGCCAGCAGCATTCAGGGGTTAAGAAACACCATATATTTT. As protein: CASSIQGLRNTIYF.

This clone was seen once. This rearrangement joins TRBV12-2 to TRBJ2-1; the table names TRBD2, a call not compared with the DNA. TRBV12-2 corresponds to a pseudogene. The CDR3 covers 15 residues. The CDR3 DNA is TGTGCAAGTCGCTTAGCGGGGGGGGCCTACAATGAGCAGTTCTTC. It specifies CASRLAGGAYNEQFF.

This chain uses TRBV19 with TRBJ1-1; the match to TRBD1 covers 10 bases. V gave up 5 bases and J gave up 5 bases; unmatched junction bases: 8. Germline V lookup: CDR1 LNHDA, CDR2 SQIVND (reference sequence). This CDR3 region has 15 residues. CDR3 sequence: CASSFLGQGKTEAFF. The CDR3 coding sequence is TGTGCCAGTAGTTTTCTGGGACAGGGGAAAACTGAAGCTTTCTTT. The entire variable domain, with the rest obtained from reference TRBV19 and TRBJ1-1, is as follows: DGGITQSPKYLFRKEGQNVTLSCEQNLNHDAMYWYRQDPGQGLRLIYYSQIVNDFQKGDIAEGYSVSREKKESFPLTVTSAQKNPTAFYLCASSFLGQGKTEAFFGQGTRLTVV.

For the CDR3, the DNA is TGTGCCAGCAGTGAAGCGCGCGGGCAGGGGGCGAGTGAGCAGTTCTTC. This translates into CASSEARGQGASEQFF. The rearrangement uses TRBV2 and TRBJ2-1, with 8 nucleotides matching TRBD1. Germline CDR1 and CDR2: SNHLY and FYNNEI. The junction had 10 bases not matched to a gene; V was cut back by 0 bases and J by 9 bases. This CDR3 is built from 16 residues.

J is TRBJ2-7 and V is TRBV9, with D possibly matching TRBD2 (6 bases). The CDR3 is made up of 15 amino acids. CDR1 is SGDLS and CDR2 is YYNGEE in the germline V gene. V lost 3 bases and J lost 3, with 16 bases in between. The DNA of the CDR3 is TGTGCCAGCAGCGCCGGAGGGCGACCCAACTACGAGCAGTACTTC. Protein product: CASSAGGRPNYEQYF.

The rearrangement joins TRBV10-3 to TRBJ1-6; possibly TRBD1 for D (6 bases). Germline lookup yields CDR1 ENHRY and CDR2 SYGVKD. Trimming pared 2 bases from V and 10 bases from J, leaving 12 bases between. This CDR3 is 14 amino acids long. The CDR3 coding sequence is TGTGCCATCAGTGAGGCGACAGGCGCGTCACCCCTCCACTTT. It yields the protein CAISEATGASPLHF.

V and J are TRBV9 and TRBJ2-7, with 7 bases lining up with TRBD2. This CDR3 region has 15 residues. Germline CDR1 is SGDLS and CDR2 is YYNGEE. V was clipped by 6 bases and J by 3 bases; unmatched bases: 12. The CDR3 spells CASTPGGETIYEQYF. The CDR3 coding sequence is TGTGCCAGCACCCCGGGGGGAGAGACTATCTACGAGCAGTACTTC.

The chain employs TRBV5-1 and TRBJ2-7, with 9 bases fitting TRBD1. The trim removed 2 bases at V and 2 bases at J, leaving 2 bases unmatched. Per germline, CDR1 SGHRS and CDR2 YFSETQ. The CDR3 runs 14 residues. CDR3 nucleotides: TGCGCCAGCAGCTTTAGGGACAGGGCCTACGAGCAGTACTTC. Its protein product is CASSFRDRAYEQYF.

This rearrangement joins TRBV30 to TRBJ2-7, with TRBD1 as a possible D gene (6 bases). Trimming removed 0 bases at V and 2 bases at J, with 14 bases between. Germline V CDR1 and CDR2: GTSNPN, SVGIG (reference sequence). The CDR3 extends over 15 amino acids. In DNA form, the CDR3 reads TGTGCCTGGAGTGTGGTCAGGGGATGGACCTACGAGCAGTACTTC. This translates into CAWSVVRGWTYEQYF. The variable domain in full, with the rest retrieved from reference TRBV30 and TRBJ2-7, is SQTIHQWPATLVQPVGSPLSLECTVEGTSNPNLYWYRQAAGRGLQLLFYSVGIGQISSEVPQNLSASRPQDRQFILSSKKLLLSDSGFYLCAWSVVRGWTYEQYFGPGTRLTVT.

The CDR3: CASSSPQGAIGNSPLHF. For the CDR3, the DNA is TGTGCCAGCAGCTCGCCACAGGGGGCTATCGGAAATTCACCCCTCCACTTT. This sequence joins TRBV7-8 and TRBJ1-6; 9 nucleotides agree with TRBD1. CDR1 is SGHVS, CDR2 FQNEAQ, per germline. This CDR3 has 17 residues. V lost 4 bases and J lost 7; bases outside the gene matches: 11.

The chain combines TRBV19 with TRBJ2-2, with a possible D match to TRBD1 (5 bases). Deletions cut 3 bases from V and 4 bases from J, with 18 bases between. Germline loops: CDR1 LNHDA, CDR2 SQIVND (reference sequence). This CDR3 region has 17 residues. The CDR3 DNA sequence: TGTGCCAGTAGTATGAAGAGTCTAGGGGTGGGCACCGGGGAGCTGTTTTTT. Translating it yields CASSMKSLGVGTGELFF. The complete variable domain, with remaining parts taken from reference TRBV19 and TRBJ2-2, reads DGGITQSPKYLFRKEGQNVTLSCEQNLNHDAMYWYRQDPGQGLRLIYYSQIVNDFQKGDIAEGYSVSREKKESFPLTVTSAQKNPTAFYLCASSMKSLGVGTGELFFGEGSRLTVL.